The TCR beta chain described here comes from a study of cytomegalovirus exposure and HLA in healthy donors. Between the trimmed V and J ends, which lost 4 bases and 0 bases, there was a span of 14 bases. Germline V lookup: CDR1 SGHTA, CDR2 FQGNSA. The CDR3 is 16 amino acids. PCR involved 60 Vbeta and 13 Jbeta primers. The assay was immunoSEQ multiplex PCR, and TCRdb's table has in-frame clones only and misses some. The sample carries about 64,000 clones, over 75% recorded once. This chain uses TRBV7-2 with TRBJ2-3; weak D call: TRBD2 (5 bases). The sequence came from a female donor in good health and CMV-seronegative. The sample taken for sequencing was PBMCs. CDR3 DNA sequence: TGTGCCAGCAGCTCCGTCTGGGAGACTAGCACAGATACGCAGTATTTT. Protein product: CASSSVWETSTDTQYF.